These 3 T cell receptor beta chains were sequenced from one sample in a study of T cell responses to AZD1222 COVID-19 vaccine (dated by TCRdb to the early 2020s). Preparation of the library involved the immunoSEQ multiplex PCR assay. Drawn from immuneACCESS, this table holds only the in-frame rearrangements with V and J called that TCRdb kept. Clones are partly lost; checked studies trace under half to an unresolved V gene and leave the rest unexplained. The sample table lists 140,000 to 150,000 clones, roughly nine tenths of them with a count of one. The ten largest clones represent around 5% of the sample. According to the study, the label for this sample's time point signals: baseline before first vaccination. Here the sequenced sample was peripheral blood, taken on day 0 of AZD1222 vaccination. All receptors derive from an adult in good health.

The CDR3 here is CASSLVDREQFF. The CDR3 DNA is TGTGCCAGCAGCTTGGTAGATAGAGAGCAGTTCTTC. The chain uses TRBV5-6 and TRBJ2-1, with unresolved D. Trimming stripped 0 bases from V and 10 bases from J, with 8 bases between. The length of the CDR3 is 12 residues. Germline V lookup: CDR1 SGHDT, CDR2 YYEEEE.

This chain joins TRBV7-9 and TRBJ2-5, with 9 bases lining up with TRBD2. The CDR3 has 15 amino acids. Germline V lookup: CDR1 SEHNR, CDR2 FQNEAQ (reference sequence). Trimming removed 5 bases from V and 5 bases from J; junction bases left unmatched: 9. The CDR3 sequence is CASSRGGGVGETQYF. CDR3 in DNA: TGTGCCAGCAGCCGCGGGGGGGGAGTGGGGGAGACCCAGTACTTC. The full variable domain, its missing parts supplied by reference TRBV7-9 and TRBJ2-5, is DTGVSQNPRHKITKRGQNVTFRCDPISEHNRLYWYRQTLGQGPEFLTYFQNEAQLEKSRLLSDRFSAERPKGSFSTLEIQRTEQGDSAMYLCASSRGGGVGETQYFGPGTRLLVL.

The CDR3 coding sequence is TGTGCCAGCTCGCTACAGGGGGCGAATCTGAACACTGAAGCTTTCTTT. It translates to CASSLQGANLNTEAFF. The chain joins TRBV18 to TRBJ1-1, with TRBD1 matching over 9 bases. Unmatched junction bases numbered 8, after V lost 6 bases and J lost 0 bases. The CDR3 length is 16 residues. The germline V gene encodes CDR1 KGHSH and CDR2 LQKENI.